The rows below give T cell receptor beta chains drawn from one sample of a study of post-analysis software for immune sequencing data. TCRdb processed the PCR reads anew with MiXCR; each CDR3 protein has one entry. The sample lists about 260,000 distinct CDR3 sequences, 35% to 40% occurring once. Material for sequencing was blood. The receptors derive from a girl between 10 and 17 years old with multiple sclerosis. CDR3s include the opening cysteine and the closing phenylalanine or tryptophan. The order of the fields is clone size, V gene, J gene, D gene, CDR3 protein, CDR3 DNA. The D gene is left open where the match is weak. Where a row states a size, it is once, few, many or the class of an expanded clone; other rows omit it.

>many|TRBV28|TRBJ1-5|TRBD1
CASSPGQGSIQPQHF
TGTGCCAGCAGCCCAGGACAGGGGAGCATTCAGCCCCAGCATTTT
>many|TRBV29-1|TRBJ1-2|TRBD1
CSVSGQADYGYTF
TGCAGCGTTAGCGGACAGGCCGACTATGGCTACACCTTC
>NA|TRBV20-1|TRBJ1-5|NA
CSARALGEGNQPQHF
TGCAGTGCTAGAGCTCTGGGTGAGGGGAATCAGCCCCAGCATTTT
>once|TRBV29-1|TRBJ2-4|NA
CSDRRSFHLAKNIQYF
TGCAGCGACCGGAGGAGTTTTCACTTAGCCAAAAACATTCAGTACTTC
>NA|TRBV6-1|TRBJ2-3|TRBD2
CATQRGVIDTQYF
TGTGCCACCCAACGGGGGGTAATAGATACGCAGTATTTT
>NA|TRBV24-1|TRBJ2-7|TRBD2
CATSDLAGSGTRYNEQYF
TGTGCCACCAGTGATTTAGCTGGGTCGGGGACTAGATACAATGAGCAGTACTTC
>NA|TRBV18|TRBJ2-5|NA
CASSRQLETQYF
TGTGCCAGCTCTCGACAGTTAGAGACCCAGTACTTC
>many|TRBV20-1|TRBJ2-1|TRBD1
CSARVRQGNEQFF
TGCAGTGCTAGAGTGAGACAGGGCAATGAGCAGTTCTTC
>NA|TRBV11-2|TRBJ2-6|NA
CASSLAQAGANVLTF
TGTGCCAGCAGCCTCGCCCAGGCCGGGGCCAACGTCCTGACTTTC
>few|TRBV20-1|TRBJ1-5|TRBD1
CSARKAGQGGVFRNQPQHF
TGCAGTGCTAGAAAAGCGGGACAGGGTGGGGTTTTTCGCAATCAGCCCCAGCATTTT
>many|TRBV5-1|TRBJ1-1|NA
CASSFLGDTEAFF
TGCGCCAGCAGCTTTCTTGGGGACACTGAAGCTTTCTTT
>NA|TRBV11-2|TRBJ1-5|NA
CASSPSRVKAQPQHF
TGTGCCAGCAGCCCATCTCGGGTTAAGGCTCAGCCCCAGCATTTT
>NA|TRBV7-8|TRBJ1-5|NA
CASTIRPDQPQHF
TGTGCCAGCACCATAAGACCCGATCAGCCCCAGCATTTT
>few|TRBV30|TRBJ2-1|NA
CASLLQGHEQFF
TGTGCCTCCTTACTACAGGGCCATGAGCAGTTCTTC
>NA|TRBV5-1|TRBJ2-1|NA
CGSSSAGFSLSNEQFF
TGCGGCAGCAGCTCTGCAGGCTTCTCTCTTTCGAATGAGCAGTTCTTC
>many|TRBV12-3/TRBV12-4|TRBJ2-3|NA
CASSSRGEDTQYF
TGTGCCAGCAGTTCCCGAGGTGAAGATACGCAGTATTTT
>few|TRBV5-1|TRBJ2-2|TRBD2
CASSFSGGHTGELFF
TGCGCCAGCAGCTTTAGCGGGGGTCACACCGGGGAGCTGTTTTTT
>many|TRBV20-1|TRBJ2-5|NA
CSALKGPPGETQYF
TGCAGTGCTCTAAAGGGCCCGCCGGGGGAGACCCAGTACTTC
>NA|TRBV29-1|TRBJ2-7|NA
CSVETIQGSSYEQYF
TGCAGCGTTGAGACCATACAGGGTAGCTCCTACGAGCAGTACTTC
>many|TRBV5-1|TRBJ1-1|TRBD1
CASSSNRGRAFF
TGCGCCAGCAGCTCCAACAGGGGGAGGGCTTTCTTT
>few|TRBV5-1|TRBJ1-1|TRBD1
CASSLSDRAWDTEAFF
TGCGCCAGCAGCTTGTCCGACAGGGCATGGGACACTGAAGCTTTCTTT
>many|TRBV5-1|TRBJ1-2|TRBD1
CASSFGAGQGASSYYGYTF
TGCGCCAGCAGCTTCGGTGCTGGACAGGGGGCGAGCTCATACTATGGCTACACCTTC
>many|TRBV7-9|TRBJ1-1|NA
CASSWTDRGGIAAFF
TGTGCCAGCAGCTGGACCGACCGGGGGGGAATTGCAGCTTTCTTT
>many|TRBV2|TRBJ2-5|TRBD2
CASSPGLAGQETQYF
TGTGCCAGCAGTCCGGGACTAGCGGGACAAGAGACCCAGTACTTC
>many|TRBV28|TRBJ2-3|TRBD2
CASSSGTTDTQYF
TGTGCCAGCAGTAGCGGGACGACAGATACGCAGTATTTT
>few|TRBV29-1|TRBJ1-5|NA
CGGFWRSGSGNLAQHF
TGCGGAGGATTTTGGCGGTCTGGGTCAGGGAATTTGGCCCAGCATTTT
>few|TRBV20-1|TRBJ2-4|NA
CSAIGLAKNIQYF
TGCAGTGCTATAGGGCTAGCCAAAAACATTCAGTACTTC
>NA|TRBV5-1|TRBJ2-2|TRBD1
CASSLAGRDRVTNWGTGELFF
TGCGCCAGCAGCTTGGCCGGTCGGGACAGGGTAACGAACTGGGGCACCGGGGAGCTGTTTTTT
>few|TRBV5-1|TRBJ2-2|TRBD2
CASSPPPGLASGGELFF
TGCGCCAGCAGCCCCCCCCCGGGACTAGCGAGCGGCGGGGAGCTGTTTTTT
>NA|TRBV7-9|TRBJ2-1|NA
CVSSPLPAATEQFF
TGTGTCAGCAGCCCCTTACCTGCTGCCACTGAGCAGTTCTTC
>many|TRBV29-1|TRBJ1-1|NA
CSAQGRGGLHTEAFF
TGCAGCGCTCAGGGCCGGGGAGGGCTGCACACTGAAGCTTTCTTT
>NA|TRBV7-6|TRBJ2-3|NA
CASSSVDSPHVPDTQYF
TGTGCCAGCAGCTCAGTGGACAGTCCCCACGTGCCGGATACGCAGTATTTT
>NA|TRBV28|TRBJ2-1|TRBD2
CASSFMGLAGNNEQFF
TGTGCCAGCAGTTTCATGGGACTAGCGGGAAACAATGAGCAGTTCTTC
>NA|TRBV5-1|TRBJ1-1|NA
CASSDGQLNTEAFF
TGCGCCAGCAGTGACGGACAGCTGAACACTGAAGCTTTCTTT
>NA|TRBV5-6|TRBJ2-7|TRBD1
CASSGRDSSFEQYF
TGTGCCAGCAGCGGTCGGGACAGCTCTTTCGAGCAGTACTTC
>few|TRBV7-2|TRBJ2-2|NA
CASSLAEHGAGELFF
TGTGCCAGCAGCTTAGCAGAGCACGGGGCCGGGGAGCTGTTTTTT
>many|TRBV7-2|TRBJ1-2|NA
CASSFMIGGHSSYGYTF
TGTGCCAGCAGCTTCATGATCGGGGGACACAGTAGCTATGGCTACACCTTC
>NA|TRBV20-1|TRBJ2-5|NA
CSASSGTRETQYF
TGCAGTGCAAGTTCCGGGACTCGCGAGACCCAGTACTTC
>many|TRBV5-6|TRBJ2-3|NA
CASTWTGPTNTQYF
TGTGCCAGCACCTGGACCGGGCCCACAAATACGCAGTATTTT
>many|TRBV6-6|TRBJ2-3|NA
CASRGTDTQYF
TGTGCCAGCAGGGGCACAGATACGCAGTATTTT
>many|TRBV12-3/TRBV12-4|TRBJ1-6|TRBD1
CASTADRVNSPLHF
TGTGCCAGCACCGCCGACAGGGTTAATTCACCCCTCCACTTT
>NA|TRBV12-3/TRBV12-4|TRBJ2-1|NA
CASSTGAFSNEQFF
TGTGCCAGCAGTACAGGTGCCTTTAGCAATGAGCAGTTCTTC
>NA|TRBV5-1|TRBJ2-1|TRBD2
CASSPLGYSGDEQFF
TGCGCCAGCAGCCCCCTTGGTTATAGCGGGGATGAGCAGTTCTTC
>many|TRBV7-2|TRBJ2-3|TRBD2
CASLWTSGSGTDTQYF
TGTGCCAGCTTATGGACTAGCGGGAGTGGCACAGATACGCAGTATTTT
>NA|TRBV29-1|TRBJ2-5|NA
CSVERGAETQYF
TGCAGCGTTGAACGGGGTGCGGAGACCCAGTACTTC
>many|TRBV19|TRBJ2-1|TRBD2
CASAFPGTSGANEQFF
TGTGCCAGTGCCTTCCCCGGGACTAGCGGGGCCAATGAGCAGTTCTTC
>NA|TRBV10-3|TRBJ2-5|NA
CAISESSQETQYF
TGTGCCATCAGTGAGTCCAGCCAAGAGACCCAGTACTTC
>NA|TRBV13|TRBJ1-4|NA
CASSNRQPIGEKLFF
TGTGCCAGCAGCAATAGACAGCCCATCGGCGAAAAACTGTTTTTT
>many|TRBV7-2|TRBJ2-3|NA
CASVRIPLDTQYF
TGTGCCAGCGTCAGAATCCCCTTAGATACGCAGTATTTT
>NA|TRBV28|TRBJ2-4|NA
CASSPPLVGEQYF
TGTGCCAGCAGTCCACCATTAGTGGGTGAGCAGTACTTC
>many|TRBV7-8|TRBJ2-5|TRBD1
CASSLKQGGETQYF
TGTGCCAGCAGCTTAAAACAGGGGGGCGAGACCCAGTACTTC
>NA|TRBV7-6|TRBJ2-1|TRBD2
CASSLSGGWNEQFF
TGTGCCAGCAGCCTGAGCGGGGGATGGAATGAGCAGTTCTTC
>few|TRBV2|TRBJ1-1|NA
CASKMEGTNTEAFF
TGTGCCAGCAAGATGGAAGGGACCAACACTGAAGCTTTCTTT
>NA|TRBV5-1|TRBJ2-5|NA
CASSFSQETQYF
TGCGCCAGCAGCTTCAGCCAAGAGACCCAGTACTTC
>many|TRBV29-1|TRBJ2-3|NA
CSALGGSTDTQYF
TGCAGCGCCCTCGGCGGCAGCACAGATACGCAGTATTTT
>NA|TRBV12-3/TRBV12-4|TRBJ1-2|NA
CASTVRGGYGYTF
TGTGCCAGCACCGTTCGGGGCGGCTATGGCTACACCTTC
>few|TRBV25-1|TRBJ1-1|TRBD1
CASSKEGADTEAFF
TGTGCCAGCAGCAAGGAGGGGGCGGACACTGAAGCTTTCTTT
>many|TRBV7-9|TRBJ2-3|TRBD2
CASSPILAGASDTQYF
TGTGCCAGCAGCCCTATCTTAGCGGGAGCTTCAGATACGCAGTATTTT
>NA|TRBV28|TRBJ2-7|NA
CASSLSGKVLNEQYF
TGTGCCAGCAGTTTGAGTGGGAAGGTTCTCAACGAGCAGTACTTC